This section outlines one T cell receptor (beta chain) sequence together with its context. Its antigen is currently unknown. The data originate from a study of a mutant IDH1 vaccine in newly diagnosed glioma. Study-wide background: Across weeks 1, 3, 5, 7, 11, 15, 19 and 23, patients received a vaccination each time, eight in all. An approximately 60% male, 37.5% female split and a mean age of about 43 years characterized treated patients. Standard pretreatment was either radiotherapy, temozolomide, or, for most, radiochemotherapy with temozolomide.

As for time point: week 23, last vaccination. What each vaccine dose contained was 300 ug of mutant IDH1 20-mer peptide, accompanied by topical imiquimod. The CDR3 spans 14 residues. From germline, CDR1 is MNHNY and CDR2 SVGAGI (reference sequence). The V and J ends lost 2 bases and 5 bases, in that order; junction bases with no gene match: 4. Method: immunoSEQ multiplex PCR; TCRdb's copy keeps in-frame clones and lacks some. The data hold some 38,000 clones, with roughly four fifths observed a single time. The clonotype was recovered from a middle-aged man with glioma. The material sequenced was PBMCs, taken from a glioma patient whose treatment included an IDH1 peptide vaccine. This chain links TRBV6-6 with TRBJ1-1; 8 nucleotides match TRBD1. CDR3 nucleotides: TGTGCCAGCAGTTACCCCACAGGGGGAACTGAAGCTTTCTTT. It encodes CASSYPTGGTEAFF.